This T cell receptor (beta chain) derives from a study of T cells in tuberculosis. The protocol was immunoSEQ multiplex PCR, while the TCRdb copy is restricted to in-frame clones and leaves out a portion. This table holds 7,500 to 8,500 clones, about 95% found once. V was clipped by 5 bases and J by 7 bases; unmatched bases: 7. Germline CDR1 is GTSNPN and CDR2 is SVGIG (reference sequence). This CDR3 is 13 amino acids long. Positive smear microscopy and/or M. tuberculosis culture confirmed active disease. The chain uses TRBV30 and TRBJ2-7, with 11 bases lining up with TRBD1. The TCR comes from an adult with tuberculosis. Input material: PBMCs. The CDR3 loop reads CAWGQGAKVEQYF. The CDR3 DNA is TGTGCCTGGGGACAGGGGGCAAAAGTAGAGCAGTACTTC.